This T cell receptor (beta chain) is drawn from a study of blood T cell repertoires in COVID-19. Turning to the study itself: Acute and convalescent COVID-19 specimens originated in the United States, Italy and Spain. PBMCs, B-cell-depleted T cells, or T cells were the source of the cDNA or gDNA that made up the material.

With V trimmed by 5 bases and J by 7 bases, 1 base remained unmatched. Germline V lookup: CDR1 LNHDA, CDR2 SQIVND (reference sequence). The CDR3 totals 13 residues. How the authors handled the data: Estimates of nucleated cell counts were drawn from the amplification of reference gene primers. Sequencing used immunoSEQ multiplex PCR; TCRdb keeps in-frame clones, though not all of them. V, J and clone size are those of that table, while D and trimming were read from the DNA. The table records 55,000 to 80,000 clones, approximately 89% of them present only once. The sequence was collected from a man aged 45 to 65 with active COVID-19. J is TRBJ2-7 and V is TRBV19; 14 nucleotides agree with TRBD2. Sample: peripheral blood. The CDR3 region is CASSWTSGGEQYF. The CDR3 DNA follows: TGTGCCAGTAGTTGGACTAGCGGGGGGGAGCAGTACTTC.